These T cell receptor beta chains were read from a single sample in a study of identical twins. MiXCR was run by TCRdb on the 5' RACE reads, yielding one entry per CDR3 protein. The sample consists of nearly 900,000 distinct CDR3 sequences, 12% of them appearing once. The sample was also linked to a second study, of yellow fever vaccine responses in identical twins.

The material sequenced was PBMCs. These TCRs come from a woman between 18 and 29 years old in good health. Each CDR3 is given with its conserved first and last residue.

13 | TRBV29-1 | CSVEGRNSYEQYF
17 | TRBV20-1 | CSARDPPSGGATDTQYF
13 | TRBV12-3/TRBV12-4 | CASSLVYSNEQFF
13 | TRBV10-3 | CAISGDGTNEQFF
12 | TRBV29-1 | CSVESQYNEQFF
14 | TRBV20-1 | CSARTSGGLDTQYF
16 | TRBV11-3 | CASSQPPGSGANEQFF
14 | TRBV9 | CASSAVGSTDTQYF
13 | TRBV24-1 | CATSDLAGYEQYF
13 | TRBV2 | CASQTESTDTQYF
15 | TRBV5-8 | CASTGQTGGPYEQYF
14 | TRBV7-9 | CASSPLSGTGTQYF
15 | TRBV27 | CASSLFGKASYEQYF
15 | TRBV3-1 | CASSQEFREKDTQYF
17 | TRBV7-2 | CASSLAGTAPYTGELFF
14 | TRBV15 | CATSRDPGGETQYF
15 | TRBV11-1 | CASSERDQSSYEQYF
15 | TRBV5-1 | CASSVLAGDTDTQYF
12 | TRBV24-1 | CATSDSDSEQYF
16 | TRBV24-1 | CATSENTGGGKNEQYF
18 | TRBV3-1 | CASSQDGPAWGSSYEQYF